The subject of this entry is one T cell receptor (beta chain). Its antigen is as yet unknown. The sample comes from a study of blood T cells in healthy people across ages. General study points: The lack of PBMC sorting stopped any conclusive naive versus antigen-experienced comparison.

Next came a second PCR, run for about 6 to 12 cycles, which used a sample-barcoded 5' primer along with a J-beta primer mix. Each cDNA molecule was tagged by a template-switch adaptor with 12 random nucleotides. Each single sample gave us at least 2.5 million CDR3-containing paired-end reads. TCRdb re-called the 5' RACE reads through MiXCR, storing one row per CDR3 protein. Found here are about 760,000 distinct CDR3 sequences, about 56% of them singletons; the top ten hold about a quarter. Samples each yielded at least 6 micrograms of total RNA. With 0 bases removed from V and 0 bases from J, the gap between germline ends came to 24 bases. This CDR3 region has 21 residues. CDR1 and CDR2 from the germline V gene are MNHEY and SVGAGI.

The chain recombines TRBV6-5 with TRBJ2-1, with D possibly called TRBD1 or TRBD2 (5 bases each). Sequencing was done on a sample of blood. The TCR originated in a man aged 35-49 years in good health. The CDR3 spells CASSYSMMGEGSPLSYNEQFF. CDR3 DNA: TGTGCCAGCAGTTACTCGATGATGGGGGAAGGTAGTCCCCTCTCCTACAATGAGCAGTTCTTC.